This entry lists 11 T cell receptor beta chains sequenced from one sample in a study of T cell responses to AZD1222 COVID-19 vaccine. Sequencing used immunoSEQ multiplex PCR; TCRdb keeps in-frame clones, though not all of them. The sample records over 110,000 clones, around 93% being singletons. The sequencing here drew on peripheral blood, taken on day 0 of AZD1222 vaccination. The receptors shown here come from an adult in good health.

The genes are TRBV3-1 (or the pseudogene TRBV3-2) and TRBJ2-3, with D possibly being TRBD1 (7 bases). The germline V gene has CDR1 LGHDT and CDR2 YNNKEL (reference sequence). Deletions cut 5 bases from V and 0 bases from J, with 12 bases between. The CDR3 runs to 15 residues. The CDR3 bases are TGTGCCAGCAGCGCACAGGGGACTAGCACAGATACGCAGTATTTT. It specifies CASSAQGTSTDTQYF.

This sequence joins TRBV15 and TRBJ2-2; D unresolved. V was pared by 4 bases and J by 5 bases, with 11 bases between. This CDR3 is built from 14 residues. Germline CDR1 is LNHNV and CDR2 is YYDKDF (reference sequence). CDR3 DNA sequence: TGTGCCACCAGCACTGGGCGCGAGACCGGGGAGCTGTTTTTT. It translates to CATSTGRETGELFF.

J is TRBJ2-5 and V is TRBV3-1 (or the pseudogene TRBV3-2), with 10 bases identical to TRBD2. The CDR3 extends over 15 amino acids. V was pared by 4 bases and J by 1 base, with 3 bases of the junction left unmatched. CDR1 LGHDT and CDR2 YNNKEL come from the germline V gene (reference sequence). The CDR3 reads CASSPWTSGQETQYF. The CDR3 DNA sequence: TGTGCCAGCAGCCCCTGGACTAGCGGCCAAGAGACCCAGTACTTC.

The V call is TRBV19, the J call TRBJ2-3; no reliable D call. Trimming took off 6 bases at V and 6 bases at J, with 16 bases between the two ends. The CDR3 has 14 amino acids. The germline gives CDR1 LNHDA, CDR2 SQIVND (reference sequence). The CDR3 is CASSIPRLGDTQYF. The CDR3 DNA sequence: TGTGCCAGTAGCATACCACGTTTGGGTGATACGCAGTATTTT.

The rearrangement joins TRBV6-6 to TRBJ1-4; 9 bases agree with TRBD1. V dropped 6 bases and J dropped 3; count of bases not matched to a gene: 26. Germline V gene data show CDR1 as MNHNY and CDR2 as SVGAGI (reference sequence). This CDR3 contains 22 residues. The CDR3 here is CASSYTGGGFSLQEGPNEKLFF. CDR3 DNA sequence: TGTGCCAGCAGCTACACAGGGGGCGGCTTTTCCCTTCAAGAAGGGCCTAATGAAAAACTGTTTTTT.

V usage is TRBV15 and J usage is TRBJ2-5, with D hard to call. The V end was cut by 0 bases, the J end by 5 bases, with 7 bases between. This CDR3 spans 13 amino acids. In germline, CDR1 is LNHNV, CDR2 YYDKDF (reference sequence). CDR3 sequence reads: CATSRDQGETQYF. CDR3 nucleotides: TGTGCCACCAGCAGAGATCAAGGGGAGACCCAGTACTTC.

The rearrangement uses TRBV7-6 and TRBJ2-5; the match to TRBD2 covers 7 bases. Germline lookup yields CDR1 SGHVS and CDR2 FNYEAQ. Trimming took 4 bases from V and 5 from J; bases not matched to a gene: 7. There are 14 residues in the CDR3. The CDR3 region is CASSSTSWGETQYF. The CDR3 nucleotides are TGTGCCAGCAGCTCGACTAGCTGGGGGGAGACCCAGTACTTC.

The V gene is TRBV4-3, the J gene TRBJ2-3, with D unresolved. The V gene's germline CDR1 is LGHNA and CDR2 YSLEER. The V end lost 0 bases, the J end lost 1 base, and 2 bases lay between the germline ends. CDR3 length: 13 residues. The CDR3 here is CASSQEGTDTQYF. The CDR3 coding sequence is TGCGCCAGCAGCCAAGAGGGCACAGATACGCAGTATTTT.

CDR3 loop: CASSLRGYGGTEAFF. The CDR3 region has the DNA TGCGCCAGCAGCTTGCGGGGGTATGGAGGGACTGAAGCTTTCTTT. The V call is TRBV5-1, the J call TRBJ1-1; maybe TRBD1 (5 bases). The CDR3 loop spans 15 amino acids. Trimming took 1 base from V and 5 from J, leaving 15 bases between them. In germline, CDR1 is SGHRS, CDR2 YFSETQ.

The chain joins TRBV23-1 to TRBJ1-5; possible D gene TRBD1, 5 bases. TRBV23-1 is an ORF, with its function uncertain. V was clipped by 4 bases and J by 7 bases, with 8 bases between them. The CDR3 has 12 amino acids. The CDR3 region has the DNA TGCGCCAGCAGTCGTGGGGCACAGCCCCAGCATTTT. Translated, it gives CASSRGAQPQHF.

A few counts support this clone. The CDR3 DNA is TGTGCCAGCAGTTACGGAGACACTGAAGCTTTCTTT. Protein sequence: CASSYGDTEAFF. The chain recombines TRBV6-5 with TRBJ1-1; D gene uncertain. V was trimmed by 2 bases and J by 3 bases, leaving 4 bases between them. CDR3 length equals 12 residues. Germline loops: CDR1 MNHEY, CDR2 SVGAGI.